The sequence of this T cell receptor (beta chain) was determined in a study of PD-L1 blockade in urothelial cancer. Study-wide background: Blood gave a median around 150,000 T cells.

Repertoires were generated with immunoSEQ multiplex PCR, while TCRdb's copy carries only in-frame clones and drops some. The sample has about 24,000 clones; 87% are singletons. The CDR3 extends over 13 amino acids. CDR1 and CDR2 (germline): SGDLS, YYNGEE. V shed 2 bases and J 4 bases; nucleotides not matched to a gene: 2. The receptor was derived from a man aged 50-60 years with urothelial cancer. Sequencing used PBMCs, obtained around atezolizumab (anti-PD-L1) treatment. The gene calls are TRBV9 and TRBJ2-7, with 8 bases lining up with TRBD2. In DNA, the CDR3 is TGTGCCAGCAGCGTCACTAGCGGATACGAGCAGTACTTC. Protein sequence: CASSVTSGYEQYF.